These 18 T cell receptor beta chains were all obtained from the same sample, sequenced in a study of blood T cell dynamics during melanoma immunotherapy. The time point: pre-treatment baseline. Assay: immunoSEQ multiplex PCR; the TCRdb copy retains only in-frame clones and omits some. The table has tens of thousands of clones, roughly 89% seen once. The source was blood, collected from a patient treated with checkpoint blockade. Every receptor here comes from a human donor with melanoma.

This sequence joins TRBV27 and TRBJ2-3, with 7 nucleotides matching TRBD1. Germline values: CDR1 MNHEY, CDR2 SMNVEV (reference sequence). The CDR3 is 14 residues long. The V segment lost 4 bases and the J segment 6 bases; nucleotides outside the gene matches: 7. CDR3 coding DNA: TGTGCCAGCAGTTACAGGGGAATTTGGGATACGCAGTATTTT. It yields the protein CASSYRGIWDTQYF.

This clone was counted once. The V and J genes are TRBV7-6 and TRBJ2-7; 10 bases agree with TRBD2. This CDR3 is built from 14 residues. J lost 6 bases, V lost 7 bases, and 9 bases had no gene match. The V gene's germline CDR1 is SGHVS and CDR2 FNYEAQ. The CDR3 DNA sequence: TGTGCCAGCACCGGGAGCGGGAGGGGCGGCGAGCAGTACTTC. Its protein product is CASTGSGRGGEQYF.

The chain uses TRBV6-1 and TRBJ2-4, with a weak D call TRBD2 (6 bases). Trimming removed 2 bases from V and 6 bases from J, with 23 bases in between. Germline CDR1 is MNHNS and CDR2 is SASEGT. This CDR3 has 18 amino acids. CDR3 DNA sequence: TGTGCCAGCAGTGAACCTGGGCAGGGTTTACACGGGGGAAACATTCAGTACTTC. Translated, it gives CASSEPGQGLHGGNIQYF.

The gene calls are TRBV27 and TRBJ2-7, with a weak D call TRBD1 (8 bases). From germline, CDR1 is MNHEY and CDR2 SMNVEV (reference sequence). V lost 1 base to trimming and J lost 5 bases, with 24 bases between them. This CDR3 contains 18 residues. The CDR3 reads CASSLFQGAGRAIHEQYF. The CDR3 DNA reads TGTGCCAGCAGTTTATTTCAGGGGGCGGGGAGGGCTATTCACGAGCAGTACTTC.

This chain uses TRBV19 with TRBJ1-1; TRBD1 might be the D (5 bases). Per the germline V gene, CDR1 is LNHDA and CDR2 is SQIVND (reference sequence). The CDR3 totals 16 residues. V lost 6 bases, J lost 0 bases, and 17 bases lay in between. The CDR3 here is CASSVFVRGLNTEAFF. CDR3 sequence (DNA): TGTGCCAGTAGCGTATTCGTTCGGGGACTGAACACTGAAGCTTTCTTT.

This chain connects TRBV7-3 to TRBJ1-1; 8 bases are shared with TRBD1. The CDR3 runs to 15 residues. The germline V gene encodes CDR1 SGHTA and CDR2 FQGTGA. The V segment lost 5 bases and the J segment 0 bases; nucleotides outside the gene matches: 5. In DNA, the CDR3 is TGTGCCAGCAGCCCAAGACAGGGGATGAACACTGAAGCTTTCTTT. Translation gives CASSPRQGMNTEAFF.

This chain joins TRBV2 and TRBJ2-5; 7 nucleotides agree with TRBD2. From germline, CDR1 is SNHLY and CDR2 FYNNEI. CDR3 size: 11 residues. V trimming: 6 bases; J trimming: 5 bases; junction bases outside the gene matches: 0. The CDR3 region is CASRGGETQYF. The CDR3 DNA is TGTGCCAGCAGGGGGGGGGAGACCCAGTACTTC. Full variable domain (rest looked up from reference TRBV2 and TRBJ2-5): EPEVTQTPSHQVTQMGQEVILRCVPISNHLYFYWYRQILGQKVEFLVSFYNNEISEKSEIFDDQFSVERPDGSNFTLKIRSTKLEDSAMYFCASRGGETQYFGPGTRLLVL.

The chain carries TRBV5-6 and TRBJ2-2; 13 positions match TRBD2. J gave up 6 bases and V 2 bases, and 4 bases lay outside the gene matches. This CDR3 comprises 16 residues. Germline CDR1 reads SGHDT; CDR2 reads YYEEEE. The CDR3: CASSLLAGGPPGELFF. The CDR3 DNA is TGTGCCAGCAGCTTACTAGCGGGAGGGCCCCCCGGGGAGCTGTTTTTT.

The rearrangement joins TRBV6-5 to TRBJ2-1; maybe TRBD2 (5 bases). CDR1 is MNHEY, CDR2 SVGAGI, per germline. The V gene lost 4 bases and the J gene lost 0 bases, with 10 bases spanning the gap. The CDR3 contains 15 residues. This chain's CDR3 is CASSSQRSSYNEQFF. The CDR3 DNA is TGTGCCAGCAGTTCCCAGCGGAGCTCCTACAATGAGCAGTTCTTC.

The chain combines TRBV28 with TRBJ1-5, with D unclear. Germline-derived CDR1 and CDR2 are MDHEN and SYDVKM. Trimming took 7 bases from V and 3 from J, leaving 4 bases between them. The CDR3 consists of 11 residues. The DNA for the CDR3 is TGTGCCAGCACCTCCAATCAGCCCCAGCATTTT. It codes for CASTSNQPQHF.

V usage is TRBV6-5 and J usage is TRBJ2-3; the match to TRBD2 covers 12 bases. This CDR3 is 16 amino acids long. CDR1 MNHEY and CDR2 SVGAGI come from the germline V gene. The J segment lost 7 bases and the V segment lost 0 bases, leaving 5 bases of the junction unmatched. CDR3 nucleotide sequence: TGTGCCAGCAGTTACTCGACTAGCGGGAGCGCAAATACGCAGTATTTT. Its translation is CASSYSTSGSANTQYF.

This clone has more than one count but fewer than ten. The chain is built from TRBV9 and TRBJ2-2; possibly TRBD2 for D (5 bases). V gave up 3 bases and J gave up 3 bases, with 9 bases separating them. CDR3 length: 14 amino acids. Germline loops: CDR1 SGDLS, CDR2 YYNGEE. In nucleotides, the CDR3 is TGTGCCAGCAGCGCGGAGGTTGACACCGGGGAGCTGTTTTTT. It encodes CASSAEVDTGELFF.

The genes are TRBV14 and TRBJ2-1; 10 nucleotides align to TRBD2. CDR1 SGHDN and CDR2 FVKESK come from the germline V gene. Trimming removed 4 bases from V and 4 bases from J; junction bases left unmatched: 1. This CDR3 region has 14 residues. CDR3 DNA: TGTGCCAGCAGCCTAGCGGGAGGTTACAATGAGCAGTTCTTC. The encoded protein is CASSLAGGYNEQFF.

In its sample, this clone was seen once. The chain is built from TRBV27 and TRBJ1-5; 8 bases match TRBD1. The CDR3 extends over 13 amino acids. In germline, CDR1 is MNHEY, CDR2 SMNVEV (reference sequence). J lost 7 bases, V lost 6 bases, and 5 bases had no gene match. CDR3 loop: CASRPDREQPQHF. CDR3 nucleotides: TGTGCCAGCAGGCCGGACAGGGAACAGCCCCAGCATTTT.

The V and J genes are TRBV4-1 and TRBJ2-7; 10 bases line up with TRBD2. The V and J ends lost 2 bases and 3 bases, in that order; junction bases with no gene match: 10. This CDR3 has 17 residues. Per germline, CDR1 MGHRA and CDR2 YSYEKL. DNA of the CDR3: TGCGCCAGCAGCCAAACAGCGGGAGGGGAGCGGGGCTACGAGCAGTACTTC. Its protein is CASSQTAGGERGYEQYF.

This chain joins TRBV27 and TRBJ2-5, with 8 bases identical to TRBD1. The CDR3 has 13 amino acids. Per germline, CDR1 MNHEY and CDR2 SMNVEV (reference sequence). V lost 5 bases and J lost 10; bases outside the gene matches: 9. CDR3 sequence reads: CASSPGTGTNQYF. Here the CDR3 DNA reads TGTGCCAGCAGTCCCGGGACAGGAACAAACCAGTACTTC.

The V call is TRBV9, the J call TRBJ2-2; TRBD2 matches at 9 bases. Trimming took 4 bases from V and 0 from J; bases not matched to a gene: 7. Germline V gives CDR1 SGDLS, CDR2 YYNGEE. The CDR3 has 17 residues. CDR3 nucleotide sequence: TGTGCCAGCAGCCCCTCCCTAGCGGGGTCGAACACCGGGGAGCTGTTTTTT. Its translation is CASSPSLAGSNTGELFF.

The J gene is TRBJ1-1, the V gene TRBV7-9; no clear D. The CDR3 sequence is 14 residues long. CDR1 and CDR2 from the germline V gene are SEHNR and FQNEAQ (reference sequence). Between the trimmed V and J ends, which lost 1 base and 7 bases, there was a span of 13 bases. The CDR3 DNA is TGTGCCAGCAGCTTAGGTCGTGGGCTAGGTGAAGCTTTCTTT. Its protein product is CASSLGRGLGEAFF. Full variable domain (outside the CDR3, taken from reference TRBV7-9 and TRBJ1-1): DTGVSQNPRHKITKRGQNVTFRCDPISEHNRLYWYRQTLGQGPEFLTYFQNEAQLEKSRLLSDRFSAERPKGSFSTLEIQRTEQGDSAMYLCASSLGRGLGEAFFGQGTRLTVV.